The clone carrying this T cell receptor (beta chain) was counted between two and nine times. Arm-PCR with iRepertoire HTBI primers amplified the CDR3 regions for these TCR beta libraries. TCRdb re-called the multiplex PCR reads with MiXCR, one entry per CDR3 protein. The table has 410,000 or so distinct CDR3 sequences, under 15% seen once. The data belong to a study of regulatory T cells in long-lasting Graves disease. The time point is: newly diagnosed GD, antithyroid drugs for less than 3 months. Extracted PBMC RNA gave rise to the TCR library. Per American Thyroid Association guidelines, Graves' disease was diagnosed. Germline-derived CDR1 and CDR2 are SGDLS and YYNGEE. The CDR3 spans 14 residues. V lost 0 bases and J lost 6, with 10 bases in between. These data also featured in a second study, about T cells in Graves' hyperthyroidism and ophthalmopathy.

The chain employs TRBV9 and TRBJ1-5; D gene unclear. This sequence originates from a woman aged 25 to 39 with Graves disease. The sequencing used peripheral blood mononuclear cells (PBMCs), collected at new diagnosis, from a patient treated with antithyroid drugs. CDR3 coding DNA: TGTGCCAGCAGCGTAGACGGTGAGACTCAGCCCCAGCATTTT. Translated: CASSVDGETQPQHF.